One sample yielded the 18 T cell receptor beta chains listed below, sequenced in a study of identical twins. From the 5' RACE reads, TCRdb called clonotypes with MiXCR, one entry per CDR3 protein. This table has some 690,000 distinct CDR3 sequences, over 20% appearing once. These data were likewise used in another study, on T cells expressing NK-cell markers.

Sequencing input: PBMCs. The receptors derive from a woman aged 18-29 years in good health.

This clonotype was picked up many times. This chain connects TRBV12-3 or TRBV12-4 to TRBJ1-2; D is ambiguous. The V end was cut by 1 base, the J end by 8 bases, with 11 bases between. The CDR3 extends over 13 amino acids. CDR3 in DNA: TGTGCCAGCAGTTTAGATGAAGTACGGGGCTACACCTTC. Amino acid sequence: CASSLDEVRGYTF.

The chain combines TRBV7-9 with TRBJ1-6, with D perhaps TRBD1 (5 bases). Germline lookup yields CDR1 SEHNR and CDR2 FQNEAQ (reference sequence). V was shortened by 5 bases and J by 4 bases, with 12 bases between the two germline ends. This CDR3 is built from 15 residues. In nucleotides, the CDR3 is TGTGCCAGCAGCCAGCAGGGACTGTATAATTCACCCCTCCACTTT. Its translation: CASSQQGLYNSPLHF. The variable domain in full, with the rest retrieved from reference TRBV7-9 and TRBJ1-6, is DTGVSQNPRHKITKRGQNVTFRCDPISEHNRLYWYRQTLGQGPEFLTYFQNEAQLEKSRLLSDRFSAERPKGSFSTLEIQRTEQGDSAMYLCASSQQGLYNSPLHFGNGTRLTVT.

This chain connects TRBV4-1 to TRBJ2-1; the match to TRBD2 covers 13 bases. Germline loops: CDR1 MGHRA, CDR2 YSYEKL. CDR3 size: 16 residues. V was clipped by 4 bases and J by 7 bases; unmatched bases: 7. CDR3 region: CASSRPGLAGDNEQFF. DNA of the CDR3: TGCGCCAGCAGCCGACCTGGACTAGCGGGAGATAATGAGCAGTTCTTC.

V gene TRBV11-2 combines with J gene TRBJ1-1; 8 positions match TRBD1. Germline V CDR1 and CDR2: SGHAT, FQNNGV. This CDR3 region has 17 residues. V lost 5 bases and J lost 6; bases outside the gene matches: 17. Here the CDR3 DNA reads TGTGCCAGCAGCCCGAGGCATCTCGCAGGGGGCAGCGCTGAAGCTTTCTTT. This translates into CASSPRHLAGGSAEAFF.

This clonotype was seen at least ten times. The chain is built from TRBV12-1 and TRBJ2-5. TRBV12-1 is a documented pseudogene. This CDR3 has 14 residues. The DNA of the CDR3 is TGTGCCAGCAGCTGTTGTGATAACCAAGAGACCCAGTACTTC. This codes for CASSCCDNQETQYF.

This clonotype has more than one count but fewer than ten. The rearrangement links TRBV6-5 to TRBJ1-2; D unclear. The CDR3 is made up of 12 amino acids. From germline, CDR1 is MNHEY and CDR2 SVGAGI. Trimming removed 9 bases from V and 5 bases from J, with 13 bases in between. The CDR3 region is CASGDYPYGYTF. CDR3 DNA sequence: TGTGCCAGTGGAGACTACCCTTATGGCTACACCTTC.

The CDR3 loop is CASSSLTSGGLSYEQYF. CDR3 coding DNA: TGTGCCAGCAGTTCCCTGACTAGCGGGGGGCTCTCCTACGAGCAGTACTTC. The V call is TRBV27, the J call TRBJ2-7; 13 bases match TRBD2. This CDR3 is 17 amino acids long. V shed 4 bases, J shed 0 bases, and the junction held 6 bases outside the gene matches. Per germline, CDR1 MNHEY and CDR2 SMNVEV (reference sequence).

This clonotype turned up a few times. The genes are TRBV6-1 and TRBJ1-6, with a possible D match to TRBD1 (6 bases). The CDR3 extends over 14 amino acids. Looked up from germline, CDR1 is MNHNS and CDR2 is SASEGT. Trimming took 6 bases from V and 5 from J, leaving 11 bases between them. The CDR3 protein is CASRPGQNNSPLHF. The DNA of the CDR3 is TGTGCCAGCAGGCCGGGACAAAATAATTCACCCCTCCACTTT.

V gene TRBV10-3 combines with J gene TRBJ2-1; possible D gene TRBD1, 6 bases. Germline CDR1 and CDR2: ENHRY and SYGVKD. The CDR3 is made up of 14 amino acids. V was shortened by 0 bases and J by 15 bases, with 18 bases between the two germline ends. This CDR3 is CAISESSRDTRRFF. The CDR3 DNA reads TGTGCCATCAGTGAGTCGAGCCGGGACACCCGACGGTTCTTC.

In its sample, this clonotype was seen many times. The chain joins TRBV5-1 to TRBJ2-5, with TRBD1 as a possible D gene (6 bases). V lost 2 bases and J 5 bases, leaving 10 bases between the germline ends. Germline assignment: CDR1 SGHRS and CDR2 YFSETQ. The CDR3 spans 13 residues. CDR3 bases: TGCGCCAGCAGCTTCGGACAGAAGGAGACCCAGTACTTC. This sequence encodes CASSFGQKETQYF.

The gene calls are TRBV15 and TRBJ2-1; D not resolved. Germline V gene sequence: CDR1 LNHNV, CDR2 YYDKDF (reference sequence). Between the trimmed V and J ends, which lost 0 bases and 7 bases, there was a span of 13 bases. This CDR3 contains 15 residues. The CDR3 loop reads CATSRDRSGLNEQFF. As DNA, the CDR3 is TGTGCCACCAGCAGAGACCGATCGGGCCTGAATGAGCAGTTCTTC.

This clonotype was observed at least ten times. The chain has TRBV20-1 and TRBJ2-1; D is uncertain. V lost 7 bases, J lost 1 base, and 11 bases lay in between. Germline CDR1 and CDR2: DFQATT and SNEGSKA (reference sequence). There are 13 residues in the CDR3. The CDR3 loop reads CSVWMTSYNEQFF. Here the CDR3 DNA reads TGCAGTGTCTGGATGACTTCCTACAATGAGCAGTTCTTC.

J is TRBJ2-1 and V is TRBV11-2; D possibly matches TRBD1 or TRBD2 (5 bases each). This CDR3 has 16 amino acids. Trimming took off 1 base at V and 5 bases at J, with 15 bases between the two ends. CDR1 and CDR2 (germline): SGHAT, FQNNGV. The CDR3 bases are TGTGCCAGCAGCTTAGGTTGGGGGAACTTGGACAATGAGCAGTTCTTC. Encoded protein: CASSLGWGNLDNEQFF.

V gene TRBV12-3 or TRBV12-4 combines with J gene TRBJ2-3, with TRBD2 matching 13 bases. The V segment lost 7 bases and the J segment 8 bases; nucleotides outside the gene matches: 9. The length of the CDR3 is 15 residues. The CDR3 DNA follows: TGTGCCAGCACCGGAGGACTAGCGGGAGTGGGTACGCAGTATTTT. Translated: CASTGGLAGVGTQYF.

A few counts support this clonotype. The chain joins TRBV27 to TRBJ2-1; 15 nucleotides agree with TRBD2. With V trimmed by 4 bases and J by 7 bases, 2 bases remained unmatched. This CDR3 comprises 15 residues. CDR1 and CDR2 (germline): MNHEY, SMNVEV (reference sequence). The CDR3 sequence is CASSSGTSGRNEQFF. The CDR3 DNA reads TGTGCCAGCAGTTCCGGGACTAGCGGGAGGAATGAGCAGTTCTTC.

This clonotype has a handful of counts. The V gene is TRBV7-9, the J gene TRBJ2-3; D is unresolved. The CDR3 contains 13 residues. V dropped 4 bases and J dropped 4 bases, with 9 bases sitting between them. The germline CDR1 and CDR2 sequences are SEHNR and FQNEAQ (reference sequence). The CDR3 DNA reads as TGTGCCAGCAGCTCATCGGACGCAGATACGCAGTATTTT. This translates into CASSSSDADTQYF.

The rearrangement uses TRBV20-1 and TRBJ2-2, with D tentatively TRBD2 (6 bases). This CDR3 is built from 15 residues. CDR1 is DFQATT and CDR2 is SNEGSKA in the germline V gene (reference sequence). V was shortened by 3 bases and J by 1 base, with 12 bases between the two germline ends. The CDR3 DNA follows: TGCAGTGCTAGGAAGCTGGGACTGAACACCGGGGAGCTGTTTTTT. It is translated as CSARKLGLNTGELFF.

This chain links TRBV7-6 with TRBJ1-1; tentatively, D is TRBD1 (5 bases). Germline lookup yields CDR1 SGHVS and CDR2 FNYEAQ. There are 15 residues in the CDR3. The V end lost 4 bases, the J end lost 0 bases, and 12 bases lay between the germline ends. Written as DNA, the CDR3 is TGTGCCAGCAGCTCAGGAGGGGATTTGAACACTGAAGCTTTCTTT. Translation gives CASSSGGDLNTEAFF.